The 5 T cell receptor beta chains below all came from one sample that was sequenced in a study of blood T cell repertoires in COVID-19. The data were produced by immunoSEQ multiplex PCR, yet TCRdb's version contains in-frame clones alone and is incomplete. The sample lists some 53,000 clones; 89% were seen once. The specimen sequenced was peripheral blood. All receptors derive from a man between 60 and 75 years old with active COVID-19.

The chain employs TRBV3-1 (or the pseudogene TRBV3-2) and TRBJ1-3; D is uncertain. This CDR3 region has 14 residues. The V gene lost 1 base and the J gene lost 3 bases, with 7 bases spanning the gap. Looked up from germline, CDR1 is LGHDT and CDR2 is YNNKEL (reference sequence). The CDR3 coding sequence is TGTGCCAGCAGCCAAGGGGCAGTTGGAAACACCATATATTTT. Its translation is CASSQGAVGNTIYF.

V gene TRBV3-1 (or the pseudogene TRBV3-2) combines with J gene TRBJ1-1, with 8 bases matching TRBD1. The trim removed 0 bases at V and 9 bases at J, leaving 9 bases unmatched. This CDR3 is built from 15 residues. Germline CDR1 LGHDT, CDR2 YNNKEL (reference sequence). CDR3: CASSQDGTGLRQAFF. In DNA form, the CDR3 reads TGTGCCAGCAGCCAAGACGGGACAGGCCTTCGTCAAGCTTTCTTT.

The rearrangement joins TRBV24-1 to TRBJ2-1; 7 bases match TRBD2. Per germline, CDR1 KGHDR and CDR2 SFDVKD. The CDR3 is 16 residues long. With V trimmed by 3 bases and J by 6 bases, 10 bases remained unmatched. CDR3 nucleotides: TGTGCCACCAGTGATCCCGGGACTACCCATCGCAATGAGCAGTTCTTC. Its protein is CATSDPGTTHRNEQFF.

V usage is TRBV7-2 and J usage is TRBJ2-2, with D possibly matching TRBD2 (6 bases). CDR3 size: 16 residues. Looked up from germline, CDR1 is SGHTA and CDR2 is FQGNSA. Trimming took 0 bases from V and 4 from J, leaving 12 bases between them. CDR3 DNA sequence: TGTGCCAGCAGCTTAGCGCCCGGGAGCGGCACCGGGGAGCTGTTTTTT. It is translated as CASSLAPGSGTGELFF.

The chain carries TRBV5-1 and TRBJ2-1, with 11 bases lining up with TRBD1. The CDR3 is made up of 14 amino acids. V shed 3 bases and J 6 bases; nucleotides not matched to a gene: 2. Germline values: CDR1 SGHRS, CDR2 YFSETQ. CDR3 DNA: TGCGCCAGCAGCTCCGGGACAGGGGGCAATGAGCAGTTCTTC. Amino acid sequence: CASSSGTGGNEQFF.